These 30 T cell receptor beta chains originate from one sample sequenced in a study of blood T cell repertoires in COVID-19. The table came from immunoSEQ multiplex PCR; TCRdb's copy has only in-frame clones and leaves some out. The sample shows under 250,000 clones, roughly 90% of them seen only once. The source material was PBMCs or T cells enriched from blood (not recorded which). These TCRs come from a woman aged 25 to 39 with acute COVID-19.

This chain connects TRBV18 to TRBJ2-7; 9 bases map to TRBD1. The germline gives CDR1 KGHSH, CDR2 LQKENI. The CDR3 has 15 residues. Germline trimming cut 3 bases from V and 5 bases from J; bases unmatched to any gene: 8. The CDR3: CASSPPGQGPHEQYF. CDR3 nucleotide sequence: TGTGCCAGCTCACCCCCGGGACAGGGCCCCCACGAGCAGTACTTC.

This chain uses TRBV4-3 with TRBJ2-7; a weak D match, TRBD1 (5 bases). Trimming cost V 0 bases and J 0 bases, with 12 bases left between them. CDR1 and CDR2 from the germline V gene are LGHNA and YSLEER. CDR3 length: 16 amino acids. The CDR3 region is CASSQDYRQSSYEQYF. CDR3 sequence (DNA): TGCGCCAGCAGCCAAGATTACCGACAGAGCTCCTACGAGCAGTACTTC.

The chain is built from TRBV5-1 and TRBJ1-5, with TRBD1 identical over 7 bases. The CDR3 spans 15 residues. Germline assignment: CDR1 SGHRS and CDR2 YFSETQ. Germline trimming cut 4 bases from V and 3 bases from J; bases unmatched to any gene: 7. The CDR3 here is CASSPRQGPNQPQHF. As DNA, the CDR3 is TGCGCCAGCAGCCCACGACAGGGTCCCAATCAGCCCCAGCATTTT. Full variable domain (outside the CDR3, taken from reference TRBV5-1 and TRBJ1-5): KAGVTQTPRYLIKTRGQQVTLSCSPISGHRSVSWYQQTPGQGLQFLFEYFSETQRNKGNFPGRFSGRQFSNSRSEMNVSTLELGDSALYLCASSPRQGPNQPQHFGDGTRLSIL.

The genes are TRBV28 and TRBJ2-1; 8 bases are shared with TRBD2. With 5 bases clipped from V and 5 bases from J, the junction kept 8 bases outside the gene matches. This CDR3 is built from 15 residues. Germline CDR1 and CDR2: MDHEN and SYDVKM. The CDR3 is CASSTRRGAHNEQFF. The CDR3 region has the DNA TGTGCCAGCAGTACTCGGCGGGGGGCCCACAATGAGCAGTTCTTC.

The chain recombines TRBV19 with TRBJ2-1, with D possibly TRBD2 on 6 matching bases. CDR1 and CDR2 from the germline V gene are LNHDA and SQIVND (reference sequence). The ends were cut back, 3 bases at V and 5 bases at J, with 11 bases in the middle. This CDR3 has 14 amino acids. CDR3 sequence (DNA): TGTGCCAGTAGTATTGGGCGGGGCGACAATGAGCAGTTCTTC. Translating it yields CASSIGRGDNEQFF. Together with reference TRBV19 and TRBJ2-1, the CDR3 gives the full variable domain: DGGITQSPKYLFRKEGQNVTLSCEQNLNHDAMYWYRQDPGQGLRLIYYSQIVNDFQKGDIAEGYSVSREKKESFPLTVTSAQKNPTAFYLCASSIGRGDNEQFFGPGTRLTVL.

The J gene is TRBJ2-7, the V gene TRBV6-2 or TRBV6-3; D might be TRBD1 (6 bases). CDR1 and CDR2 from the germline V gene are MNHEY and SVGEGT. The germline V and J ends were trimmed by 2 bases and 3 bases, with 20 bases remaining between them. The CDR3 length is 17 residues. CDR3 nucleotides: TGTGCCAGCAGTTACACGCGCATACACAGGGATCTCTACGAGCAGTACTTC. It yields the protein CASSYTRIHRDLYEQYF.

This clone has only a few counts. The J gene is TRBJ1-1, the V gene TRBV7-2; weak D call: TRBD1 (5 bases). The CDR3 has 13 residues. The germline V and J ends were trimmed by 5 bases and 1 base, with 8 bases remaining between them. Germline values: CDR1 SGHTA, CDR2 FQGNSA. In DNA, the CDR3 is TGTGCCAGCAGCGATCAGGGGAACACTGAAGCTTTCTTT. It yields the protein CASSDQGNTEAFF.

This rearrangement joins TRBV14 to TRBJ1-5, with D perhaps TRBD1 (6 bases). From germline, CDR1 is SGHDN and CDR2 FVKESK. The V end lost 2 bases, the J end lost 2 bases, and 16 bases lay between the germline ends. The CDR3 loop spans 17 amino acids. Here the CDR3 DNA reads TGTGCCAGCAGCCAACCGGAGGGGGGGCAAGGCAATCAGCCCCAGCATTTT. Amino acid sequence: CASSQPEGGQGNQPQHF.

V gene TRBV20-1 combines with J gene TRBJ2-1; 9 nucleotides align to TRBD1. The ends lost 3 bases at V and 5 bases at J; junction bases unmatched: 2. The germline CDR1 and CDR2 sequences are DFQATT and SNEGSKA (reference sequence). This CDR3 contains 13 residues. In nucleotides, the CDR3 is TGCAGTGCTAGTGACAGGGGGGACAATGAGCAGTTCTTC. Residues: CSASDRGDNEQFF.

V is TRBV4-3 and J is TRBJ2-5; 9 bases match TRBD1. The CDR3 sequence is 17 residues long. Germline CDR1 and CDR2: LGHNA and YSLEER. V lost 2 bases to trimming and J lost 8 bases; unmatched junction nucleotides: 15. CDR3 protein: CASSQSLADRGPSTQYF. In DNA form, the CDR3 reads TGCGCCAGCAGCCAATCTTTGGCGGACAGGGGACCGAGCACCCAGTACTTC.

The V call is TRBV18, the J call TRBJ2-5; 12 bases match TRBD1. The trim removed 3 bases at V and 5 bases at J, leaving 7 bases unmatched. From germline, CDR1 is KGHSH and CDR2 LQKENI. The CDR3 runs to 16 residues. The chain's CDR3 is CASSPGTGGASETQYF. The CDR3 nucleotides are TGTGCCAGCTCACCCGGGACAGGGGGCGCTTCTGAGACCCAGTACTTC.

The chain links TRBV12-5 to TRBJ1-6; 10 nucleotides match TRBD1. With 2 bases clipped from V and 5 bases from J, the junction kept 6 bases outside the gene matches. The V gene's germline CDR1 is LGHNT and CDR2 FRNRAP. This CDR3 region has 17 residues. The CDR3 loop is CASGLKTGGQNNSPLHF. In DNA, the CDR3 is TGTGCTAGTGGTTTGAAGACAGGGGGCCAAAATAATTCACCCCTCCACTTT.

V usage is TRBV11-2 and J usage is TRBJ2-3; a possible D gene is TRBD2 (6 bases). The V and J ends lost 1 base and 9 bases respectively, with 11 bases between them. There are 13 residues in the CDR3. Germline lookup yields CDR1 SGHAT and CDR2 FQNNGV. In DNA form, the CDR3 reads TGTGCCAGCAGCTTAGTTGGACTACGAACGCAGTATTTT. Translated, it gives CASSLVGLRTQYF.

The chain joins TRBV5-1 to TRBJ2-3; D perhaps matches TRBD1 (6 bases). The CDR3 length is 14 residues. Trimming left V 4 bases short and J 2 bases short, with 11 bases between. The germline CDR1 and CDR2 sequences are SGHRS and YFSETQ. The CDR3, as DNA: TGCGCCAGCAGCATGGGACACTCCACAGATACGCAGTATTTT. This encodes CASSMGHSTDTQYF. The full variable domain, its missing parts supplied by reference TRBV5-1 and TRBJ2-3, is KAGVTQTPRYLIKTRGQQVTLSCSPISGHRSVSWYQQTPGQGLQFLFEYFSETQRNKGNFPGRFSGRQFSNSRSEMNVSTLELGDSALYLCASSMGHSTDTQYFGPGTRLTVL.

This clone was observed a handful of times. The chain has TRBV6-2 or TRBV6-3 and TRBJ2-2, with no clear D. The CDR3 covers 16 residues. The germline V gene has CDR1 MNHEY and CDR2 SVGEGT. The germline V and J ends were trimmed by 1 base and 0 bases, with 9 bases remaining between them. DNA of the CDR3: TGTGCCAGCAGTTACTACAGACCTACGAACACCGGGGAGCTGTTTTTT. Its protein is CASSYYRPTNTGELFF.

The gene calls are TRBV4-3 and TRBJ1-4; TRBD1 matches at 10 bases. The germline V gene encodes CDR1 LGHNA and CDR2 YSLEER. This CDR3 is 16 amino acids long. The trim removed 5 bases at V and 5 bases at J, leaving 8 bases unmatched. The DNA for the CDR3 is TGCGCCAGCAGCACAAGTCCGGACAGGGGGAATGAAAAACTGTTTTTT. Its translation is CASSTSPDRGNEKLFF.

This clone was detected once. This sequence joins TRBV5-4 and TRBJ1-4, with 8 bases identical to TRBD1. Unmatched junction bases numbered 1, after V lost 2 bases and J lost 4 bases. This CDR3 contains 14 residues. Per the germline V gene, CDR1 is SGHNT and CDR2 is YYREEE (reference sequence). The CDR3 is CASSFDRGNEKLFF. The CDR3 bases are TGTGCCAGCAGCTTTGACAGGGGTAATGAAAAACTGTTTTTT.

The rearrangement uses TRBV11-2 and TRBJ1-1, with TRBD1 as a possible D gene (6 bases). The CDR3 spans 14 residues. The germline V gene has CDR1 SGHAT and CDR2 FQNNGV. V shed 5 bases and J shed 4 bases, with 14 bases lying between them. For the CDR3, the DNA is TGTGCCAGCAGCCGCACAGGGCCGAGCACTGAAGCTTTCTTT. It translates to CASSRTGPSTEAFF.

The V and J genes are TRBV6-1 and TRBJ2-3; D not resolved. From germline, CDR1 is MNHNS and CDR2 SASEGT. This CDR3 is built from 12 residues. Deletions cut 3 bases from V and 6 bases from J, with 7 bases between. The CDR3 here is CASSEAADTQYF. DNA of the CDR3: TGTGCCAGCAGTGAGGCGGCCGATACGCAGTATTTT.

The chain combines TRBV5-4 with TRBJ2-2; 12 bases map to TRBD1. The germline gives CDR1 SGHNT, CDR2 YYREEE (reference sequence). This CDR3 has 16 residues. The V and J ends lost 4 bases and 13 bases, in that order; junction bases with no gene match: 14. The CDR3 DNA reads TGTGCCAGCAGCGTGGACCGAGGGACAGGGGGCGGTCGGCTGTTTTTT. Translation: CASSVDRGTGGGRLFF.

The chain links TRBV5-1 to TRBJ1-2; D is perhaps TRBD1 (6 bases). This CDR3 comprises 18 residues. Germline V CDR1 and CDR2: SGHRS, YFSETQ. Between the trimmed V and J ends, which lost 2 bases and 1 base, there was a span of 21 bases. The CDR3 reads CASSFNPKGRTVNYGYTF. CDR3 sequence (DNA): TGCGCCAGCAGCTTTAACCCTAAAGGCCGGACAGTTAACTATGGCTACACCTTC.

The rearrangement links TRBV3-1 (or the pseudogene TRBV3-2) to TRBJ2-5; D gene uncertain. This CDR3 has 12 amino acids. V was clipped by 1 base and J by 4 bases, with 4 bases between them. Per germline, CDR1 LGHDT and CDR2 YNNKEL (reference sequence). CDR3 sequence (DNA): TGTGCCAGCAGCCAAGTGCGAGAGACCCAGTACTTC. It encodes CASSQVRETQYF.

The chain uses TRBV19 and TRBJ1-4; a possible D gene is TRBD1 (5 bases). The CDR3 sequence is 15 residues long. V gave up 1 base and J gave up 8 bases, with 14 bases separating them. Germline CDR1 is LNHDA and CDR2 is SQIVND (reference sequence). The CDR3 loop is CASSIVQGGREKLFF. Written as DNA, the CDR3 is TGTGCCAGTAGTATAGTTCAGGGAGGGAGAGAAAAACTGTTTTTT.

This clone was observed a handful of times. The CDR3 DNA follows: TGTGCCAGTAGCAAGGCAGCGGGGGCTTACGCCTACGAGCAGTACTTC. It is translated as CASSKAAGAYAYEQYF. The genes are TRBV19 and TRBJ2-7, with 8 bases fitting TRBD2. CDR1 and CDR2 (germline): LNHDA, SQIVND (reference sequence). V trimming: 6 bases; J trimming: 2 bases; junction bases outside the gene matches: 12. This CDR3 comprises 16 residues. The entire variable domain, with the rest obtained from reference TRBV19 and TRBJ2-7, is as follows: DGGITQSPKYLFRKEGQNVTLSCEQNLNHDAMYWYRQDPGQGLRLIYYSQIVNDFQKGDIAEGYSVSREKKESFPLTVTSAQKNPTAFYLCASSKAAGAYAYEQYFGPGTRLTVT.

The V gene is TRBV7-2, the J gene TRBJ1-1, with 8 bases lining up with TRBD1. The CDR3 length is 16 residues. Germline assignment: CDR1 SGHTA and CDR2 FQGNSA. Losses at the gene ends were 1 base for V and 0 bases for J; bases not matched to a gene: 4. The CDR3 region is CASSLDPTGVNTEAFF. The CDR3 DNA reads as TGTGCCAGCAGCTTAGACCCGACAGGGGTGAACACTGAAGCTTTCTTT.

V usage is TRBV7-6 and J usage is TRBJ1-1; D gene unclear. Germline CDR1 and CDR2: SGHVS and FNYEAQ. Trimming took off 2 bases at V and 1 base at J, with 14 bases between the two ends. This CDR3 comprises 16 residues. CDR3 sequence (DNA): TGTGCCAGCAGCTTACTTCCGGATAACAGGAACACTGAAGCTTTCTTT. Its translation is CASSLLPDNRNTEAFF. Together with reference TRBV7-6 and TRBJ1-1, the CDR3 gives the full variable domain: GAGVSQSPRYKVTKRGQDVALRCDPISGHVSLYWYRQALGQGPEFLTYFNYEAQQDKSGLPNDRFSAERPEGSISTLTIQRTEQRDSAMYRCASSLLPDNRNTEAFFGQGTRLTVV.

The chain is built from TRBV11-3 and TRBJ2-1; unclear D gene. Between the trimmed V and J ends, which lost 7 bases and 5 bases, there was a span of 12 bases. CDR1 and CDR2 (germline): SGHNT, YENEEA. This CDR3 has 13 amino acids. The CDR3 nucleotides read TGTGCCAGCACTCTCCAGGCCGACAATGAGCAGTTCTTC. As protein: CASTLQADNEQFF.

This clone was observed a single time. The genes are TRBV27 and TRBJ2-5; 11 bases agree with TRBD2. Germline V lookup: CDR1 MNHEY, CDR2 SMNVEV (reference sequence). This CDR3 has 15 amino acids. Losses at the gene ends were 0 bases for V and 3 bases for J; bases not matched to a gene: 0. In DNA form, the CDR3 reads TGTGCCAGCAGTTTATCTAGCGGGGGGGAAGAGACCCAGTACTTC. It is translated as CASSLSSGGEETQYF.

This sequence joins TRBV3-1 (or the pseudogene TRBV3-2) and TRBJ1-2; TRBD1 might be the D (5 bases). The ends were cut back, 4 bases at V and 4 bases at J, with 16 bases in the middle. Germline V gene sequence: CDR1 LGHDT, CDR2 YNNKEL (reference sequence). CDR3 length: 15 residues. CDR3: CASSRGEGLGYGYTF. CDR3 sequence (DNA): TGTGCCAGCAGCCGTGGGGAGGGGTTAGGCTATGGCTACACCTTC.

The chain has TRBV5-4 and TRBJ1-4; possible D gene TRBD1, 5 bases. The CDR3 spans 15 residues. Per the germline V gene, CDR1 is SGHNT and CDR2 is YYREEE (reference sequence). V was cut by 4 bases and J by 7 bases, with 17 bases left in between. Here the CDR3 DNA reads TGTGCCAGCAGCCCTACGGGGAGGGGAGGTGAAAAACTGTTTTTT. This translates into CASSPTGRGGEKLFF.